What follows is one T cell receptor beta chain and its context. Here immunoSEQ multiplex PCR was the method, and the copy in TCRdb shows in-frame clones only, minus some. This table has 45,000 to 50,000 clones, 90% to 95% appearing once. The entry originates in a study of T cell changes during pregnancy in multiple sclerosis. From germline, CDR1 is MNHEY and CDR2 SMNVEV (reference sequence). The CDR3 runs to 16 residues. J gave up 4 bases and V 0 bases, and 4 bases lay outside the gene matches. This sequence joins TRBV27 and TRBJ2-1; 9 positions agree with TRBD2. The TCR originated in a female donor with multiple sclerosis, enrolled in a pregnancy study. The starting material was peripheral blood, obtained in the third trimester of pregnancy. CDR3 in amino acids: CASSLSGLAIYNEQFF. In DNA, the CDR3 is TGTGCCAGCAGTTTATCGGGACTAGCTATTTACAATGAGCAGTTCTTC.